Listed below are T cell receptor beta chains from one sample, sequenced in a study of regulatory T cells in long-lasting Graves disease. TCRdb used MiXCR to reprocess the multiplex PCR reads, holding one entry per CDR3 protein. The sample carries about 470,000 distinct CDR3 sequences, less than 25% recorded once. This material consisted of peripheral blood mononuclear cells (PBMCs), taken when the disease was refractory, from a patient treated with antithyroid drugs. All receptors come from a female donor with Graves disease. The CDR3 runs from the conserved cysteine through the conserved F or W. A D gene is named only where the DNA matches it firmly. The size of a clone is reported for some rows only, either as once, few or many, or as a class for expanded clones.

>-|TRBV28|many|TRBJ1-5
CASSQTDGGRQPQHF
TGTGCCAGCAGTCAGACCGACGGCGGGAGACAGCCCCAGCATTTT
>-|TRBV6-1|many|TRBJ1-5
CASSEGSRVVGQPQHF
TGTGCCAGCAGTGAAGGCTCCCGGGTGGTAGGGCAGCCCCAGCATTTT
>-|TRBV29-1|-|TRBJ1-1
CSVSRTATGTFF
TGCAGCGTTTCCAGGACCGCCACGGGAACTTTCTTT
>TRBD1|TRBV6-1|many|TRBJ1-5
CASSEGQLVQPQHF
TGTGCCAGCAGTGAGGGACAGCTCGTACAGCCCCAGCATTTT
>-|TRBV27|many|TRBJ1-6
CASSIGGFNSPLHF
TGTGCCAGCAGTATCGGGGGGTTCAATTCACCCCTCCACTTT
>-|TRBV6-1|-|TRBJ2-5
CASSRLFAQETQYF
TGTGCCAGCAGCCGTCTATTCGCCCAAGAGACCCAGTACTTC
>-|TRBV28|many|TRBJ1-2
CASSSYTGQPSRGGYTF
TGTGCCAGCAGTTCCTACACCGGACAGCCCAGTAGAGGTGGCTACACCTTC
>-|TRBV6-1|-|TRBJ1-1
CASSPLRSVNTEAFF
TGTGCCAGCAGCCCGCTAAGAAGCGTGAACACTGAAGCTTTCTTT
>TRBD1|TRBV29-1|once|TRBJ1-4
CSVEGTRDRGQSNEKLFF
TGCAGCGTTGAAGGGACCAGGGACAGGGGGCAATCTAATGAAAAACTGTTTTTT
>-|TRBV5-4|-|TRBJ2-7
CASSFGQMYEQYF
TGTGCCAGCAGCTTCGGACAGATGTACGAGCAGTACTTC
>-|TRBV5-4|-|TRBJ2-5
CASSLYREETQYF
TGTGCCAGCAGCTTATACAGGGAAGAGACCCAGTACTTC
>TRBD2|TRBV9|-|TRBJ2-3
CASSVEKGLAESTDTQYF
TGTGCCAGCAGCGTAGAAAAGGGACTAGCGGAAAGCACAGATACGCAGTATTTT
>-|TRBV6-2/TRBV6-3|-|TRBJ2-7
CASSSTRPPYEQYF
TGTGCCAGCAGTTCCACGAGGCCCCCGTACGAGCAGTACTTC
>-|TRBV12-3/TRBV12-4|-|TRBJ2-5
CAAGEGPQETQYF
TGTGCCGCAGGAGAGGGACCGCAAGAGACCCAGTACTTC
>-|TRBV6-1|-|TRBJ1-5
CASTPLGGNQPQHF
TGTGCCAGCACTCCCCTCGGGGGGAATCAGCCCCAGCATTTT
>-|TRBV27|many|TRBJ1-1
CASTTPGEAEAFF
TGTGCCAGCACCACCCCGGGGGAGGCTGAAGCTTTCTTT
>TRBD1|TRBV5-1|many|TRBJ1-2
CASSTQGALRDGYTF
TGCGCCAGCAGCACTCAGGGGGCGCTTCGGGATGGCTACACCTTC
>-|TRBV20-1|many|TRBJ1-5
CSARGKMPGLNQPQHF
TGCAGTGCTAGGGGAAAAATGCCGGGCCTGAATCAGCCCCAGCATTTT
>TRBD2|TRBV12-3/TRBV12-4|many|TRBJ2-1
CASRPGGPGNEQFF
TGTGCCAGCAGACCGGGAGGGCCGGGGAATGAGCAGTTCTTC
>TRBD2|TRBV7-2|-|TRBJ2-3
CASSASSGRGDTQYF
TGTGCCAGCAGCGCTTCTAGCGGCCGAGGGGATACGCAGTATTTT
>-|TRBV5-1|-|TRBJ2-1
CASSFRVRTIQGEQFF
TGCGCCAGCAGCTTTCGGGTCAGGACTATACAAGGTGAGCAGTTCTTC
>-|TRBV4-1|-|TRBJ2-1
CASSPVSEYNEQFF
TGCGCCAGCAGCCCGGTGAGTGAGTACAATGAGCAGTTCTTC
>TRBD1|TRBV7-8|few|TRBJ2-4
CASSLAIGGANIQYF
TGTGCCAGCAGCTTAGCGATAGGGGGCGCAAACATTCAGTACTTC
>-|TRBV7-2|-|TRBJ1-3
CASSSNHPGFGNTIYF
TGTGCCAGCAGTTCAAATCACCCAGGGTTCGGAAACACCATATATTTT
>TRBD1|TRBV4-1|-|TRBJ2-7
CASSQDDKGQGDYEQYF
TGCGCCAGCAGCCAAGATGATAAGGGACAGGGTGACTACGAGCAGTACTTC
>TRBD2|TRBV7-8|-|TRBJ2-3
CASSPRGGSGATDTQYF
TGTGCCAGCAGCCCCCGGGGGGGTAGCGGAGCCACAGATACGCAGTATTTT
>TRBD1|TRBV18|few|TRBJ2-5
CASSPSTGAHLETQYF
TGTGCCAGCTCACCGTCGACAGGGGCCCATCTGGAGACCCAGTACTTC
>-|TRBV20-1|few|TRBJ2-7
CSARYSNSYEQYF
TGCAGTGCTAGATACTCCAACTCCTACGAGCAGTACTTC